Below, one TCR beta chain is given with its context. Its target is unknown. The sample originates from a study of beta chain features in type 1 diabetes. Findings and caveats of the study: Moderate but significant shortening of TCRB CDR3s was recorded in all four CD4+ subsets from Type 1 diabetes patients.

Sorting based on CD45RO/CCR7/CD25/CD127/CD95/CD27 separated CD4+ naive, central memory, regulatory and stem cell-like memory cells. Sorting produced populations that all topped 98% purity. Investigators reverse transcribed all isolated RNA, so they sequenced expressed TCRB transcripts. The protocol was immunoSEQ multiplex PCR, while the TCRdb copy is restricted to in-frame clones and leaves out a portion. Among 900,000 or so clones listed, 15% to 20% were seen once. The receptor was isolated from a woman between 18 and 29 years old in good health. What was sequenced was naive CD4+ T cells from blood.

The CDR3 protein is CASSLKSAGGYTF. CDR3 DNA sequence: TGTGCCAGCAGTTTAAAGTCGGCCGGTGGCTACACCTTC. The V call is TRBV27, the J call TRBJ1-2; no clear D. V shed 2 bases and J shed 7 bases, with 11 bases lying between them. The CDR3 is 13 amino acids. The germline V gene has CDR1 MNHEY and CDR2 SMNVEV (reference sequence).